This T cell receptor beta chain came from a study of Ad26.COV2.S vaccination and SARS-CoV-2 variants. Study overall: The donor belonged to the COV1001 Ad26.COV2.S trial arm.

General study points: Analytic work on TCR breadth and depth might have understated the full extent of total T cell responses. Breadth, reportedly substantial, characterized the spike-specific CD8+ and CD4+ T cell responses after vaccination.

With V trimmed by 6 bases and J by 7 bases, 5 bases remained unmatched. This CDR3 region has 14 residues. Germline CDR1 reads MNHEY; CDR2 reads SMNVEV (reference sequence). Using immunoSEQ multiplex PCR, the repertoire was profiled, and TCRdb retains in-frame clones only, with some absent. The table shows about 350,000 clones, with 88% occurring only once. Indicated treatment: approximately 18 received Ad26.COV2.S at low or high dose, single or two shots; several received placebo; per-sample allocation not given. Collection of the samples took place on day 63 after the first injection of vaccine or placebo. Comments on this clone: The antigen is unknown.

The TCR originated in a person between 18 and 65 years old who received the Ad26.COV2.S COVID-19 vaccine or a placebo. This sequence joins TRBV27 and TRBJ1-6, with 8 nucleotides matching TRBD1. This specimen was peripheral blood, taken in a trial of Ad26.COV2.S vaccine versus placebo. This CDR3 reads CASRPGTGNSPLHF. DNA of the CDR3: TGTGCCAGCAGACCCGGGACAGGCAATTCACCCCTCCACTTT.